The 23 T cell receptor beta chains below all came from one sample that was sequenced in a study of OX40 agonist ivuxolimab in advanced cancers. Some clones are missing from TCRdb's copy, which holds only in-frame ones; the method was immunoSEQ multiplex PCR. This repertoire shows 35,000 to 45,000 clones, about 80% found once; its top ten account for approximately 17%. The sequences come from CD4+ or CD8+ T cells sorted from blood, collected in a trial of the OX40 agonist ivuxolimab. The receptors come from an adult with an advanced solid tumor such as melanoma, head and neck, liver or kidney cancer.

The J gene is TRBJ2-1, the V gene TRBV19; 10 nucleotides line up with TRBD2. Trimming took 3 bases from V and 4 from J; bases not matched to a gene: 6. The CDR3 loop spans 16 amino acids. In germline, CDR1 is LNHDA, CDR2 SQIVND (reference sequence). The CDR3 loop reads CASSISLAGAYNEQFF. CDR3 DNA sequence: TGTGCCAGTAGTATTAGCCTAGCGGGGGCTTACAATGAGCAGTTCTTC. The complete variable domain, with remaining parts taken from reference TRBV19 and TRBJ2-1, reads DGGITQSPKYLFRKEGQNVTLSCEQNLNHDAMYWYRQDPGQGLRLIYYSQIVNDFQKGDIAEGYSVSREKKESFPLTVTSAQKNPTAFYLCASSISLAGAYNEQFFGPGTRLTVL.

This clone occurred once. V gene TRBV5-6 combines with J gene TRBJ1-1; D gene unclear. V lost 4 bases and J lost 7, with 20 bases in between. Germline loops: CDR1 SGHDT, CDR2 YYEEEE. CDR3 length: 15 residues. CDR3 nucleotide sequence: TGTGCCAGCAGCCCTCGAGGAGCCCGAAGTGATGAAGCTTTCTTT. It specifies CASSPRGARSDEAFF.

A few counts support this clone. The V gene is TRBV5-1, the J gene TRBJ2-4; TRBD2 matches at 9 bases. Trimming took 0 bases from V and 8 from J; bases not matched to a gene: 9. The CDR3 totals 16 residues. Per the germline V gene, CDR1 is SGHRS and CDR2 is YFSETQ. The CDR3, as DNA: TGCGCCAGCAGCTTGGTTAGCGGGGGCCAAAAGGACATTCAGTACTTC. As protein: CASSLVSGGQKDIQYF.

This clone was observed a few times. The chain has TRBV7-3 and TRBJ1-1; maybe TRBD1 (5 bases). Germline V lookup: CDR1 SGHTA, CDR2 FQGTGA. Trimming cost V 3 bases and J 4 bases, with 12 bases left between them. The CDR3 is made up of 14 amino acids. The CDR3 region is CASSFRGSGTEAFF. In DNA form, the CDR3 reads TGTGCCAGCAGCTTCCGGGGGAGCGGCACTGAAGCTTTCTTT.

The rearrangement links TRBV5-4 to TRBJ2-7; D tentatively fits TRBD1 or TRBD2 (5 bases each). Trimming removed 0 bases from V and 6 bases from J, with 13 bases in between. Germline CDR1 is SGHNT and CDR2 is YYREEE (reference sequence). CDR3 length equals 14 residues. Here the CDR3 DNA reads TGTGCCAGCAGCTTGGCCGGGACCGCGGGCGAGCAGTACTTC. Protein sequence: CASSLAGTAGEQYF.

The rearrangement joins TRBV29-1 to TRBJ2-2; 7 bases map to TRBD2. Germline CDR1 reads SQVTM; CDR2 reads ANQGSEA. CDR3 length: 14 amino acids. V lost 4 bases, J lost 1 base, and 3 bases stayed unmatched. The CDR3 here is CSVGSGGNTGELFF. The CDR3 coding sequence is TGCAGCGTTGGGTCGGGGGGGAACACCGGGGAGCTGTTTTTT.

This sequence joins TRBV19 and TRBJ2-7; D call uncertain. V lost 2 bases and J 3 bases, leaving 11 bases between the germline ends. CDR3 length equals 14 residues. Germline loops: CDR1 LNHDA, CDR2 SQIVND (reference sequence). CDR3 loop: CASSIHRSYYEQYF. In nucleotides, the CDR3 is TGTGCCAGTAGTATACACAGATCGTACTACGAGCAGTACTTC.

Written as DNA, the CDR3 is TGTGCTAGTGGTTTGAGGGGGAGAAACACCGGGGAGCTGTTTTTT. Translation gives CASGLRGRNTGELFF. The chain uses TRBV12-5 and TRBJ2-2; D is perhaps TRBD1 (6 bases). The CDR3 is 15 residues long. The V end lost 2 bases, the J end lost 2 bases, and 9 bases lay between the germline ends. The germline gives CDR1 LGHNT, CDR2 FRNRAP. Together with reference TRBV12-5 and TRBJ2-2, the CDR3 gives the full variable domain: DARVTQTPRHKVTEMGQEVTMRCQPILGHNTVFWYRQTMMQGLELLAYFRNRAPLDDSGMPKDRFSAEMPDATLATLKIQPSEPRDSAVYFCASGLRGRNTGELFFGEGSRLTVL.

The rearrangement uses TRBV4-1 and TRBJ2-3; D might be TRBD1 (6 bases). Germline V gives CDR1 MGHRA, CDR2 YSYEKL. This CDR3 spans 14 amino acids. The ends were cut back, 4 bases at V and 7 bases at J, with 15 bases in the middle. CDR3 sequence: CASSPEIRGHTQYF. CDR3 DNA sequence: TGCGCCAGCAGCCCAGAAATCAGGGGACATACGCAGTATTTT.

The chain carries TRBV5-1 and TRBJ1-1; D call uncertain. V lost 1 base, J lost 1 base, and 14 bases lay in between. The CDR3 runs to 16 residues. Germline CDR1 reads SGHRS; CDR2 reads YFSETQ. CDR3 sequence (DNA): TGCGCCAGCAGCTTGAAGTTAGGGCAGCGGAACACTGAAGCTTTCTTT. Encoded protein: CASSLKLGQRNTEAFF. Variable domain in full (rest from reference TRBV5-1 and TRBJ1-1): KAGVTQTPRYLIKTRGQQVTLSCSPISGHRSVSWYQQTPGQGLQFLFEYFSETQRNKGNFPGRFSGRQFSNSRSEMNVSTLELGDSALYLCASSLKLGQRNTEAFFGQGTRLTVV.

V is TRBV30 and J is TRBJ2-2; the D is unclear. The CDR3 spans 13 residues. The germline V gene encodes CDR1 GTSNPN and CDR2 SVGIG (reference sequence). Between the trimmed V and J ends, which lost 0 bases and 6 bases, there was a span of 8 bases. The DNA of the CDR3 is TGTGCCTGGAGTGTACATCAATCCGGGGAGCTGTTTTTT. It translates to CAWSVHQSGELFF.

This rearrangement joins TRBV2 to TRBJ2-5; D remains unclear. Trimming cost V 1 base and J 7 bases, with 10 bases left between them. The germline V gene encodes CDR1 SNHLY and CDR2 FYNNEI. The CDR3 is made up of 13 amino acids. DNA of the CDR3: TGTGCCAGCAGTGAAGAGGTAGCAGGGACCCAGTACTTC. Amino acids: CASSEEVAGTQYF.

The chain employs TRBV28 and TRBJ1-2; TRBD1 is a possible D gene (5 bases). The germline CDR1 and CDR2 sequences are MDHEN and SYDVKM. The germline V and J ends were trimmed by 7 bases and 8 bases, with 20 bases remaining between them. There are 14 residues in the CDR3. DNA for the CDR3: TGTGCCAGCATTCGCCAGGCTGGGGCAGGGGGCTACACCTTC. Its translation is CASIRQAGAGGYTF.

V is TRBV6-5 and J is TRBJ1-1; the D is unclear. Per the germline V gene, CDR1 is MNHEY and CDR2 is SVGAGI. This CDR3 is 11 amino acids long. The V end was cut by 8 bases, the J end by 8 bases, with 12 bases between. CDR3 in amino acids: CASQVRNEAFF. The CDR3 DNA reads TGTGCCAGCCAAGTCAGGAACGAAGCTTTCTTT.

The CDR3 here is CASVVAGGEYF. As DNA, the CDR3 is TGTGCCAGCGTCGTGGCAGGGGGAGAGTATTTT. The chain recombines TRBV7-9 with TRBJ2-3, with TRBD1 matching 7 bases. V lost 8 bases, J lost 13 bases, and 9 bases stayed unmatched. The CDR3 contains 11 residues. The germline V gene encodes CDR1 SEHNR and CDR2 FQNEAQ (reference sequence).

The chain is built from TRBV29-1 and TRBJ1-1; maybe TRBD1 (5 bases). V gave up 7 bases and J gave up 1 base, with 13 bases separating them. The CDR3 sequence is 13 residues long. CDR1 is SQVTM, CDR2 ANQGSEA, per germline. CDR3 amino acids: CSAGPRGNTEAFF. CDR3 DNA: TGCAGCGCAGGGCCCCGGGGGAACACTGAAGCTTTCTTT.

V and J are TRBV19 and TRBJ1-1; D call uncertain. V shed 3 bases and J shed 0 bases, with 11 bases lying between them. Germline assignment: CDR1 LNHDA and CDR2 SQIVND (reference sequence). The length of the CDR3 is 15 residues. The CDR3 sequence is CASSIVSLMNTEAFF. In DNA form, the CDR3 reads TGTGCCAGTAGTATTGTCAGTCTCATGAACACTGAAGCTTTCTTT.

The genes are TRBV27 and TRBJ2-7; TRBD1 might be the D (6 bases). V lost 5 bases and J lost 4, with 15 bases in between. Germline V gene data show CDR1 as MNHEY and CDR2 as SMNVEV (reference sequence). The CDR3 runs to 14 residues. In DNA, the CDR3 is TGTGCCAGCAGTCTACAGGGTAAGGGGTACGAGCAGTACTTC. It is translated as CASSLQGKGYEQYF.

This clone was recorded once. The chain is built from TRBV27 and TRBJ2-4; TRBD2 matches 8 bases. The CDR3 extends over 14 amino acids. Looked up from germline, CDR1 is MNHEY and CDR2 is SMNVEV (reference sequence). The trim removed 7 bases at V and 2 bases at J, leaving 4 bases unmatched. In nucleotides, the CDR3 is TGTGCCAGCACCGGGGGGGGGTCCAAAAACATTCAGTACTTC. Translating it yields CASTGGGSKNIQYF.

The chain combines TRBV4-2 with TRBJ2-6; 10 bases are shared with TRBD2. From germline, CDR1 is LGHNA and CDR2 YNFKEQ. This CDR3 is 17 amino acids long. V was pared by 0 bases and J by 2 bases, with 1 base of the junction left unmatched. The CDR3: CASSQESGGAGANVLTF. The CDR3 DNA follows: TGTGCCAGCAGCCAAGAAAGCGGGGGGGCTGGGGCCAACGTCCTGACTTTC.

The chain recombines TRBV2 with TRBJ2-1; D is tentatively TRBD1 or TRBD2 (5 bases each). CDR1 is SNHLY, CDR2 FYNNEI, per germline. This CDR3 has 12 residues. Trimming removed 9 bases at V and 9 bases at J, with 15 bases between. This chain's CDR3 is CASCGRDGEQFF. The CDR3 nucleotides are TGTGCCAGTTGTGGCAGGGACGGTGAGCAGTTCTTC.

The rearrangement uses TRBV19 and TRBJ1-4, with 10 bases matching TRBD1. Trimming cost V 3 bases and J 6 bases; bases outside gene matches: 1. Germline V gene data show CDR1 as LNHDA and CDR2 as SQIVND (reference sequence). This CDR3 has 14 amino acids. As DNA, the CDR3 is TGTGCCAGTAGTATTGGGACAGGGGATGAAAAACTGTTTTTT. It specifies CASSIGTGDEKLFF. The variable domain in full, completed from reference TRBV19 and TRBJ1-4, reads DGGITQSPKYLFRKEGQNVTLSCEQNLNHDAMYWYRQDPGQGLRLIYYSQIVNDFQKGDIAEGYSVSREKKESFPLTVTSAQKNPTAFYLCASSIGTGDEKLFFGSGTQLSVL.

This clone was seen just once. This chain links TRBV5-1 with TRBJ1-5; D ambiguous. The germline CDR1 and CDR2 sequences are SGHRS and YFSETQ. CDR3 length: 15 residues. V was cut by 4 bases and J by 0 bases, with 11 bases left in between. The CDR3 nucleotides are TGCGCCAGCAGCCCCGGTAGGTTTAGCAATCAGCCCCAGCATTTT. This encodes CASSPGRFSNQPQHF.